Sequencing of this T cell receptor beta chain was carried out in a study of T cells after yellow fever vaccination. Study conclusions and caveats: There was a small share of clonotypes that showed up in both the CD4 and CD8 compartments.

Notes on this clonotype: No antigen is known for it.

Trimming took off 7 bases at V and 1 base at J, with 7 bases between the two ends. CDR3 size: 11 residues. Germline V gene sequence: CDR1 SQVTM, CDR2 ANQGSEA. Researchers made TCR cDNA using 5'RACE template switching, and this step added a universal primer site and UMIs. TCRdb recomputed calls from the 5' RACE reads with MiXCR, one row per CDR3 protein. Here the sample spans approximately 160,000 distinct CDR3 sequences, 5.5% to 8% being singletons. The V call is TRBV29-1, the J call TRBJ1-2; possibly TRBD1 for D (5 bases). The origin of this receptor is a man aged 18 to 35 who received the YFV17D yellow fever vaccine. Sequencing used CD4+ T cells sorted from PBMCs, obtained on the day of the first yellow fever vaccination. CDR3 bases: TGCAGCGCCAGGGTTAACTATGGCTACACCTTC. This gives the protein CSARVNYGYTF.